Listed below are T cell receptor beta chains from one sample, sequenced in a study of blood T cell repertoires in COVID-19. Some clones are missing from TCRdb's copy, which holds only in-frame ones; the method was immunoSEQ multiplex PCR. The table records hundreds of thousands of clones, about 83% of them present only once. Sequenced material: peripheral blood. Source of these receptors: a woman aged 50 to 60 who had recovered from COVID-19. Each CDR3 is given with its conserved first and last residue. The D gene is left open where the match is weak. Size tells how often a clone was seen (once, few, many) or the class of an expanded clone, and some rows leave it out.

TGTGCCAGCAGCAACGTGACAGGGTGGAATGGCTACACCTTC	CASSNVTGWNGYTF	NA	TRBV21-1	TRBJ1-2	NA
TGTGCCAGCAGTACGGGACAGGGACTCAGGGGCTACACCTTC	CASSTGQGLRGYTF	TRBD1	TRBV27	TRBJ1-2	once
TGTGCCAGTAGCGAAACGACAGGGACGATAGGTTACGAGCAGTACTTC	CASSETTGTIGYEQYF	TRBD1	TRBV19	TRBJ2-7	NA
TGTGCCAGCAGCCAAGGCGTGGTTCGAAACACCATATATTTT	CASSQGVVRNTIYF	NA	TRBV3-1/TRBV3-2	TRBJ1-3	NA
TGCGCCAGCAGCTTAGACAGGCCTGGAAATTCACCCCTCCACTTT	CASSLDRPGNSPLHF	NA	TRBV5-1	TRBJ1-6	NA
TGTGCCAGCAGTTACTCCCTCCCCGGGGAGCTGTTTTTT	CASSYSLPGELFF	NA	TRBV6-2/TRBV6-3	TRBJ2-2	NA
TGTGCCATCAGTGATCAGGCAGCCGGAGGGAACACCATATATTTT	CAISDQAAGGNTIYF	NA	TRBV10-3	TRBJ1-3	NA
TGTGCCAGTAAGGGACTCATCTCCGGGGTAGATACGCAGTATTTT	CASKGLISGVDTQYF	NA	TRBV19	TRBJ2-3	NA
TGTGCCAGCAGCCGCGACCAAGTGGGCGGGAGTTCACCCGACGAGCAGTACTTC	CASSRDQVGGSSPDEQYF	TRBD2	TRBV3-1/TRBV3-2	TRBJ2-7	NA
TGTGCCAGCAGCTTGGGGCTTAGCACAGATACGCAGTATTTT	CASSLGLSTDTQYF	NA	TRBV5-4	TRBJ2-3	NA
TGTGCCAGCAGCTTTTGGGGCAGGGAGACCCAGTACTTC	CASSFWGRETQYF	NA	TRBV11-2	TRBJ2-5	NA
TGTGCCAGCAGTTTAGCTCGCGGGACTATTACTAGCACAGATACGCAGTATTTT	CASSLARGTITSTDTQYF	TRBD2	TRBV27	TRBJ2-3	many
TGTGCCAGCAACATAGGGGAGAACACTGAAGCTTTCTTT	CASNIGENTEAFF	NA	TRBV12-3/TRBV12-4	TRBJ1-1	NA
TGTGCCAGCAGGCCCTCCCCGAGCCTTTCCTATGGCTACACCTTC	CASRPSPSLSYGYTF	NA	TRBV28	TRBJ1-2	NA
TGTGCCACCAGTGATTTTCGGGGTGATGAGCAGTTCTTC	CATSDFRGDEQFF	NA	TRBV24-1	TRBJ2-1	NA
TGTGCCAGCAGTTTATTGACAGGGTTAAACACTGAAGCTTTCTTT	CASSLLTGLNTEAFF	TRBD1	TRBV27	TRBJ1-1	NA
TGTGCCAGTGGACAGGGGGACACAGATACGCAGTATTTT	CASGQGDTDTQYF	TRBD1	TRBV7-3	TRBJ2-3	NA
TGCACCAGCAGCCACAAGCTCCTAGCGGGGGGGCAAGGCACAGATACGCAGTATTTT	CTSSHKLLAGGQGTDTQYF	NA	TRBV1	TRBJ2-3	NA
TGTGCCAGCGGACAGGGAACCAACTATGGCTACACCTTC	CASGQGTNYGYTF	TRBD1	TRBV2	TRBJ1-2	NA
TGTGCCAGCAGATCCGGGACTAGCGGGGGCGAGACCCAGTACTTC	CASRSGTSGGETQYF	TRBD2	TRBV28	TRBJ2-5	few
TGTGCCTGGGACAGGGTTGGTGAGCAGTTCTTC	CAWDRVGEQFF	TRBD1	TRBV30	TRBJ2-1	NA
TGTGCCAGCAGGAGGACATGGGACGAGCAGTACTTC	CASRRTWDEQYF	NA	TRBV5-5	TRBJ2-7	NA
TGTGCCAGCGGTTACAGGAATGAAAAACTGTTTTTT	CASGYRNEKLFF	NA	TRBV3-1/TRBV3-2	TRBJ1-4	NA
TGTGCCAGCAGTTTATCAGGGGGCAGGGTCGGTCCTGAAGCTTTCTTT	CASSLSGGRVGPEAFF	TRBD1	TRBV28	TRBJ1-1	NA